A selection of T cell receptor beta chains follows, all from one sample in a study of tissue T cells after allogeneic stem cell transplantation. TCRdb's copy holds only in-frame clones and misses some; the assay was immunoSEQ multiplex PCR. Of about 4,000 clones in the sample, 60% to 70% were seen once. This specimen was tissue from the esophagus, taken at autopsy. The receptors shown here come from a female donor over 55 with lung cancer. CDR3s include the opening cysteine and the closing phenylalanine or tryptophan. D genes are given only for firm matches. Size is omitted from some rows. Given values are once, few, many or a class for expanded clones.

TRBJ2-5 . TRBV5-4 14 TRBD2 CASSLAGVEETQYF TGTGCCAGCAGCTTAGCGGGAGTGGAAGAGACCCAGTACTTC
TRBJ2-7 . TRBV9 13 . CASSVALRGEQYF TGTGCCAGCAGCGTAGCTCTCCGTGGCGAGCAGTACTTC
TRBJ1-5 . TRBV15 14 TRBD1 CATSRTGFAQPQHF TGTGCCACCAGCAGGACAGGGTTTGCTCAGCCCCAGCATTTT
TRBJ2-7 . TRBV3-1/TRBV3-2 16 TRBD2 CASSAHSTLAGGKQYF TGTGCCAGCAGCGCGCATTCCACACTAGCGGGGGGAAAGCAGTACTTC
TRBJ1-2 few TRBV29-1 16 . CSVDSPGRSISDGYTF TGCAGCGTTGACTCACCGGGACGATCTATTTCCGACGGCTACACCTTC
TRBJ2-5 few TRBV5-4 14 . CASSLAGIGETQYF TGTGCCAGCAGCTTGGCGGGGATTGGAGAGACCCAGTACTTC
TRBJ1-4 . TRBV7-8 16 . CASSLREVRANGKLFF TGTGCCAGCAGTCTCCGCGAAGTTAGGGCTAATGGAAAACTGTTTTTT
TRBJ2-5 . TRBV5-1 14 . CASSLTSRQETQYF TGCGCCAGCAGCTTGACTAGCCGCCAAGAGACCCAGTACTTC
TRBJ2-7 few TRBV19 16 . CASRETPGYGRGEQYF TGTGCCAGTAGGGAGACCCCAGGGTATGGCCGCGGGGAGCAGTACTTC
TRBJ2-1 . TRBV2 14 . CASSDLGSGSEQFF TGTGCCAGCAGTGATCTAGGCAGTGGGAGTGAGCAGTTCTTC
TRBJ2-4 few TRBV5-1 19 TRBD2 CASSINPGLAGGAKNIQYF TGCGCCAGCAGCATAAATCCGGGACTAGCGGGAGGGGCCAAAAACATTCAGTACTTC
TRBJ2-2 . TRBV11-3 13 . CASTLSRTGELFF TGTGCCAGCACCCTTAGTAGAACCGGGGAGCTGTTTTTT
TRBJ1-4 . TRBV5-1 15 TRBD1 CASSFLWTGTEKLFF TGCGCCAGCAGCTTCTTGTGGACAGGGACTGAAAAACTGTTTTTT
TRBJ2-7 medium-sized TRBV27 14 . CASSLSQGTYEQYF TGTGCCAGCAGTTTATCTCAGGGAACCTACGAGCAGTACTTC
TRBJ1-1 once TRBV29-1 12 TRBD1 CSVDRTGPRAFF TGCAGCGTTGACCGGACAGGCCCTCGAGCTTTCTTT
TRBJ1-3 large TRBV7-3 18 . CASSLQQTALLSGNTIYF TGTGCCAGCAGCTTACAACAGACTGCACTGCTCTCTGGAAACACCATATATTTT
TRBJ2-1 . TRBV11-2 15 TRBD1 CASSLDIRQGSEQFF TGTGCCAGCAGCTTAGATATTCGACAGGGAAGCGAGCAGTTCTTC
TRBJ1-1 . TRBV3-1/TRBV3-2 15 . CASSLVLGATAEAFF TGTGCCAGCAGCCTCGTTCTGGGGGCGACGGCTGAAGCTTTCTTT
TRBJ2-7 . TRBV28 15 . CAGSPTPGARGEQYF TGTGCCGGCAGCCCCACCCCGGGGGCACGGGGGGAGCAGTACTTC
TRBJ2-6 medium-sized TRBV19 15 . CASSLEISGANVLTF TGTGCCAGTAGTCTGGAGATTTCTGGGGCCAACGTCCTGACTTTC
TRBJ1-1 . TRBV29-1 10 . CSVQNTEAFF TGCAGCGTCCAAAACACTGAAGCTTTCTTT
TRBJ1-1 . TRBV11-3 13 . CASSRGRATEAFF TGTGCCAGCAGCCGGGGGAGGGCCACTGAAGCTTTCTTT
TRBJ2-2 . TRBV6-2/TRBV6-3 17 . CASSYGVVTSIPGELFF TGTGCCAGCAGTTACGGGGTAGTCACGTCTATCCCCGGGGAGCTGTTTTTT
TRBJ1-1 . TRBV7-3 13 . CASSLNLGTEAFF TGTGCCAGCAGCTTAAACCTGGGCACTGAAGCTTTCTTT
TRBJ2-7 once TRBV30 12 . CAWDTGFYEQYF TGTGCCTGGGATACGGGGTTCTACGAGCAGTACTTC
TRBJ2-3 few TRBV7-9 15 TRBD2 CASSLSGRGSDTQYF TGTGCCAGCAGCCTTAGCGGGAGAGGTTCAGATACGCAGTATTTT
TRBJ2-3 . TRBV14 16 TRBD2 CASSQILAGSTDTQYF TGTGCCAGCAGCCAAATACTAGCGGGGAGCACAGATACGCAGTATTTT
TRBJ1-1 . TRBV5-4 15 . CASSLGLDMNTEAFF TGTGCCAGCAGCTTGGGTTTGGATATGAACACTGAAGCTTTCTTT
TRBJ2-2 . TRBV11-1 16 . CASTKTGTQDTGELFF TGTGCCAGCACCAAAACCGGGACACAAGACACCGGGGAGCTGTTTTTT
TRBJ1-5 few TRBV12-3/TRBV12-4 13 . CASSSGEGQPQHF TGTGCCAGCAGCTCAGGGGAAGGTCAGCCCCAGCATTTT
TRBJ2-7 . TRBV13 17 TRBD2 CASSLGTSGRVSYEQYF TGTGCCAGCAGCTTAGGGACTAGCGGGAGGGTATCCTACGAGCAGTACTTC
TRBJ2-3 . TRBV21-1 16 . CASSKRVGVSTDTQYF TGTGCCAGCAGCAAAAGGGTCGGCGTTAGCACAGATACGCAGTATTTT
TRBJ1-4 . TRBV18 17 . CASSPQGLEVTNEKLFF TGTGCCAGCTCACCGCAGGGCCTGGAGGTAACTAATGAAAAACTGTTTTTT
TRBJ2-2 once TRBV12-3/TRBV12-4 12 . CASRYFTGELFF TGTGCCAGCAGATACTTTACCGGGGAGCTGTTTTTT
TRBJ1-1 medium-sized TRBV5-1 14 . CASSLAVTATEAFF TGCGCCAGCAGCTTGGCAGTTACAGCCACTGAAGCTTTCTTT
TRBJ2-7 . TRBV7-8 14 . CASSFDRRFYEQYF TGTGCCAGCAGCTTCGACAGAAGATTTTACGAGCAGTACTTC
TRBJ1-1 medium-sized TRBV11-2 12 . CASSLGWTEAFF TGTGCCAGCAGCTTAGGGTGGACTGAAGCTTTCTTT
TRBJ2-7 . TRBV3-1/TRBV3-2 14 TRBD1 CASSLRDRAPEQYF TGTGCCAGCAGCTTGCGGGACAGGGCCCCCGAGCAGTACTTC
TRBJ2-7 . TRBV30 13 . CAWSGALPYEQYF TGTGCCTGGAGTGGGGCCCTTCCCTACGAGCAGTACTTC
TRBJ1-6 once TRBV29-1 16 TRBD1 CSVEGGQGGTNSPLHF TGCAGCGTTGAAGGGGGACAGGGGGGAACCAATTCACCCCTCCACTTT
TRBJ2-7 . TRBV19 12 . CASADGSYEQYF TGTGCCAGTGCCGACGGGTCCTACGAGCAGTACTTC
TRBJ2-7 once TRBV4-1 15 TRBD1 CASSQVAEGAIEQYF TGCGCCAGCAGCCAAGTTGCCGAGGGGGCTATCGAGCAGTACTTC
TRBJ2-1 . TRBV7-9 15 . CASSLKAADDNEQFF TGTGCCAGCAGCTTAAAGGCAGCGGACGACAATGAGCAGTTCTTC
TRBJ1-2 . TRBV6-5 15 . CASSYSTGINYGYTF TGTGCCAGCAGTTACTCGACTGGGATAAACTATGGCTACACCTTC
TRBJ2-7 . TRBV30 12 . CAWDESSYEQYF TGTGCCTGGGATGAAAGCTCCTACGAGCAGTACTTC
TRBJ2-7 . TRBV5-1 14 . CASSSFGQSYEQYF TGCGCCAGCAGTTCCTTTGGACAGTCCTACGAGCAGTACTTC
TRBJ2-3 few TRBV9 17 TRBD2 CASSFASGAVSTDTQYF TGTGCCAGCAGCTTCGCTAGCGGGGCTGTAAGCACAGATACGCAGTATTTT
TRBJ2-5 once TRBV7-9 15 TRBD2 CASSFGTSVPETQYF TGTGCCAGCAGCTTTGGCACTAGCGTCCCAGAGACCCAGTACTTC
TRBJ2-3 . TRBV4-3 13 . CASSQDRRDTQYF TGCGCCAGCAGCCAAGACAGAAGAGATACGCAGTATTTT
TRBJ2-7 few TRBV5-4 13 . CASRASGAYEQYF TGTGCCAGCAGGGCTTCCGGGGCCTACGAGCAGTACTTC
TRBJ1-1 . TRBV15 17 TRBD1 CATSAWTGRPGGTEAFF TGTGCCACCAGCGCATGGACAGGGCGGCCGGGGGGTACTGAAGCTTTCTTT
TRBJ2-3 . TRBV5-1 16 . CASSLGGYTPADTQYF TGCGCCAGCAGCTTGGGGGGCTATACCCCCGCAGATACGCAGTATTTT